Listed here are 14 T cell receptor beta chains from one sample, sequenced in a study of T cells in women clearing cervical HPV infection. The data were produced by immunoSEQ multiplex PCR, yet TCRdb's version contains in-frame clones alone and is incomplete. Recorded for this sample: fewer than 40,000 clones. What was sequenced was blood buffy coat. These receptors came from a woman aged 18 to 75 with a cervical HPV16 infection that either progressed to CIN3+ or cleared (not recorded which).

A word on this clone: From the germline J gene comes the end of the CDR3, since the read stops 3 residues before it. The chain uses TRBV6-1 and TRBJ2-7; D unclear. Trimming cost V 4 bases and J 4 bases, with 14 bases left between them. CDR3 length: 14 amino acids. CDR1 and CDR2 (germline): MNHNS, SASEGT. The covered CDR3 bases are TGTGCCAGCAGTGGAGAGGCCACACCTTACGAG. Its protein is CASSGEATPYE. The whole CDR3 protein is CASSGEATPYEQYF.

As regards this clone: The read ends 3 residues shy of where the CDR3 ends; the end is completed using the germline J gene. Other DNA sequences of this sample code for an identical CDR3. This rearrangement joins TRBV2 to TRBJ2-7, with D possibly matching TRBD1 (6 bases). From germline, CDR1 is SNHLY and CDR2 FYNNEI. The V gene lost 6 bases and the J gene lost 4 bases, with 7 bases spanning the gap. There are 11 residues in the CDR3. Incomplete CDR3 DNA: TGTGCCAGCAGACAGGGTTACGAG. Protein product: CASRQGYE. The full CDR3 reads CASRQGYEQYF.

CDR3 sequence reads: CASSSTGVVGELFF. Partial CDR3 DNA: TGTGCCAGCAGCTCGACAGGGGTTGTCGGGGAG. The J gene is TRBJ2-2, the V gene TRBV11-3, with TRBD1 identical over 8 bases. The read terminates 3 residues before the CDR3 end, so the remaining end is supplied by the germline J gene. Looked up from germline, CDR1 is SGHNT and CDR2 is YENEEA. CDR3 size: 14 residues. V lost 4 bases, J lost 7 bases, and 5 bases stayed unmatched.

With regard to this clone: The read is 3 residues too short to cover the CDR3 end, so that end is filled in from the germline J gene. The chain employs TRBV2 and TRBJ2-5; 7 bases are shared with TRBD1. This CDR3 region has 15 residues. Germline V gives CDR1 SNHLY, CDR2 FYNNEI. The V and J ends lost 4 bases and 4 bases, in that order; junction bases with no gene match: 9. CDR3 bases read: TGTGCCAGCAGTGGTGACAGGGTACATACAGAGACC. This encodes CASSGDRVHTET. The whole CDR3 reads CASSGDRVHTETQYF.

Concerning this clone itself: The read stops 3 residues short of the end of the CDR3; the missing end is completed from the germline J gene. The chain recombines TRBV20-1 with TRBJ2-7; 9 bases match TRBD1. Germline lookup yields CDR1 DFQATT and CDR2 SNEGSKA (reference sequence). V lost 5 bases, J lost 5 bases, and 7 bases stayed unmatched. The CDR3 is 13 amino acids. The covered CDR3 bases are TGCAGTGCTTACGGACAGGGGAGGGACGAG. Residues: CSAYGQGRDE. The full CDR3 protein reads CSAYGQGRDEQYF.

About this clone itself: Read sequence stops 3 residues before the CDR3 end, and the germline J gene provides the missing end. The chain combines TRBV10-1 with TRBJ2-2, with 10 bases matching TRBD1. Germline V gene sequence: CDR1 WNHNN, CDR2 SYGVQD (reference sequence). The CDR3 extends over 14 amino acids. V gave up 4 bases and J gave up 8 bases; unmatched junction bases: 4. Partial CDR3 DNA: TGCGCCAGCAGTGGGACAGGGGGTATAGGGGAG. Translating it yields CASSGTGGIGE. The CDR3 in full is CASSGTGGIGELFF.

Concerning this clone: The read is 3 residues too short to cover the CDR3 end, so that end is filled in from the germline J gene. The V gene is TRBV5-1, the J gene TRBJ2-5, with 12 bases identical to TRBD2. The CDR3 extends over 14 amino acids. Germline loops: CDR1 SGHRS, CDR2 YFSETQ. J gave up 5 bases and V 4 bases, and 3 bases lay outside the gene matches. This CDR3 is CASSGLAGLETQYF. CDR3 DNA, as far as it was read: TGCGCCAGCAGCGGACTAGCGGGGCTTGAGACC.

As regards this clone: The CDR3 end falls 3 residues outside the read, so it is completed with the germline J gene. The chain carries TRBV5-1 and TRBJ1-2; 9 bases are a match to TRBD1. Looked up from germline, CDR1 is SGHRS and CDR2 is YFSETQ. This CDR3 has 14 amino acids. The CDR3 loop is CASSYTGGAGGYTF. CDR3 DNA, as far as it was read: TGCGCCAGCAGCTATACAGGGGGCGCAGGGGGC.

About this clone itself: Sequencing ends 3 residues short of the CDR3 end; the germline J gene provides the rest. This chain joins TRBV7-9 and TRBJ2-3, with a weak D call TRBD1 (5 bases). The germline V and J ends were trimmed by 2 bases and 0 bases, with 9 bases remaining between them. The CDR3 is 15 amino acids. Germline V lookup: CDR1 SEHNR, CDR2 FQNEAQ (reference sequence). Partial CDR3 DNA: TGTGCCAGCAGCTTAACGACAGCTAGCACAGATACG. The encoded protein is CASSLTTASTDT. The entire CDR3 sequence reads CASSLTTASTDTQYF.

A note on this clone: The read terminates 3 residues before the CDR3 end, so the remaining end is supplied by the germline J gene. V gene TRBV5-1 combines with J gene TRBJ1-4, with D hard to call. CDR3 length: 14 amino acids. Germline-derived CDR1 and CDR2 are SGHRS and YFSETQ. Trimming shortened V by 2 bases and J by 7 bases, and 12 bases separated the two germline ends. CDR3 bases read: TGCGCCAGCAGCTTATCGGGGTCTACTGAAAAA. Translating it yields CASSLSGSTEK. Given in full, the CDR3 is CASSLSGSTEKLFF.

With respect to this clone: The CDR3 is cut off 3 residues early in the read; its end comes from the germline J gene. The genes are TRBV2 and TRBJ2-1, with TRBD2 as a possible D gene (7 bases). This CDR3 contains 15 residues. The V end lost 3 bases, the J end lost 8 bases, and 17 bases lay between the germline ends. Germline V lookup: CDR1 SNHLY, CDR2 FYNNEI. CDR3 DNA (partial): TGTGCCAGCAGTGAGTTGGGGGGGGGCCTGGATGAG. Residues: CASSELGGGLDE. The complete CDR3 sequence is CASSELGGGLDEQFF.

As regards this clone: Read sequence stops 3 residues before the CDR3 end, and the germline J gene provides the missing end. The V call is TRBV5-1, the J call TRBJ2-5; D is undetermined. Germline V CDR1 and CDR2: SGHRS, YFSETQ. The length of the CDR3 is 13 residues. Trimming took 5 bases from V and 1 from J, leaving 9 bases between them. The CDR3 protein is CASSSHPQETQYF. Incomplete CDR3 DNA: TGCGCCAGCAGTTCACACCCCCAAGAGACC.

The CDR3 bases that were read are TGCGCCAGCAGCTTGGCCCCCACCGCCGGGGGGTCTGGGGCCAACGTC. Residues: CASSLAPTAGGSGANV. The full CDR3 reads CASSLAPTAGGSGANVLTF. The rearrangement links TRBV5-1 to TRBJ2-6; 7 nucleotides align to TRBD2. The read comes to an end 3 residues before the CDR3 does, leaving the germline J gene to fill in the end. After removal of 0 bases from V and 1 base from J, the junction contained 10 bases not matched to a gene. Germline values: CDR1 SGHRS, CDR2 YFSETQ. The CDR3 totals 19 residues.

Worth noting for this clone: The read terminates 3 residues before the CDR3 end, so the remaining end is supplied by the germline J gene. The V and J genes are TRBV5-1 and TRBJ1-3, with a possible D match to TRBD1 (6 bases). The V end was cut by 6 bases, the J end by 0 bases, with 10 bases between. CDR1 is SGHRS, CDR2 YFSETQ, per germline. The CDR3 contains 14 residues. The CDR3: CASTQGTSGNTIYF. The CDR3 bases that were read are TGCGCCAGCACTCAGGGGACCTCTGGAAACACC.